This T cell receptor (beta chain) was recorded in a study of T-cell memory formation after mild COVID-19. Germline V gene lookup returns CDR1 SGHTA and CDR2 FQGTGA. The V segment lost 4 bases and the J segment 6 bases; nucleotides outside the gene matches: 8. CDR3 length: 14 residues. Constant-segment primers served in 5'RACE that generated TCR alpha and TCR beta cDNA libraries bearing sample barcodes and UMIs. TCRdb redid the calling of the 5' RACE reads with MiXCR, one entry per CDR3 protein. The table has 500,000 to 600,000 distinct CDR3 sequences, roughly 18% seen once. The V and J genes are TRBV7-3 and TRBJ1-1; 7 nucleotides agree with TRBD1. Sequenced: PBMCs or a T cell subset sorted from them (not recorded which). The sequence was collected from an adult woman who had mild COVID-19 (a few samples of this study predate the infection). Cell type and time point are not known. The CDR3 is CASSYTGEKAEAFF. The CDR3 nucleotides read TGTGCCAGCAGCTACACAGGGGAGAAGGCTGAAGCTTTCTTT.